This T cell receptor (beta chain) stems from a study of sequential checkpoint blockade in melanoma. The wider study: Patients were randomized 1:1 to nivolumab-then-ipilimumab or ipilimumab-then-nivolumab first-line. Each arm's sequence ended with maintenance nivolumab.

Generated by immunoSEQ multiplex PCR, the TCRdb table keeps only in-frame clones and is missing some. The repertoire holds roughly 20,000 clones, with around four fifths as singletons. Treatment: randomized to nivolumab then ipilimumab (arm A) or the reverse (arm B). No patient had prior DNA-damaging chemotherapy. From thawed PBMCs, live CD3+CD8+ cells negative for CD19 and CD56 were sorted. The sequence derives from a human donor with melanoma. The starting material was CD8+ T cells sorted from blood (inferred from file names), obtained from a patient given nivolumab and ipilimumab in sequence.

CDR3 sequence reads: CASSLTSGSTGELFF. CDR3 coding DNA: TGCGCCAGCAGCCTCACTAGCGGGAGTACCGGGGAGCTGTTTTTT. The chain joins TRBV5-1 to TRBJ2-2, with TRBD2 matching over 11 bases. V shed 4 bases and J 5 bases; nucleotides not matched to a gene: 4. CDR3 length: 15 amino acids. The germline CDR1 and CDR2 sequences are SGHRS and YFSETQ.